Below, 19 T cell receptor beta chains from the same sample are listed, as sequenced in a study of OX40 agonist ivuxolimab in advanced cancers. Assay used: immunoSEQ multiplex PCR; TCRdb lists only in-frame clones, some missing. This sample has 75,000 to 80,000 clones, with about 90% found just once. Source: CD4+ or CD8+ T cells sorted from blood, taken in a trial of the OX40 agonist ivuxolimab. Source of these receptors: an adult with an advanced solid tumor such as melanoma, head and neck, liver or kidney cancer.

J is TRBJ2-5 and V is TRBV19; 8 bases are shared with TRBD1. V lost 5 bases to trimming and J lost 1 base; unmatched junction nucleotides: 6. The length of the CDR3 is 15 residues. The germline V gene encodes CDR1 LNHDA and CDR2 SQIVND (reference sequence). The CDR3 coding sequence is TGTGCCAGTAGTTTAACCGGGACAGGCCAAGAGACCCAGTACTTC. Its protein product is CASSLTGTGQETQYF.

V gene TRBV19 combines with J gene TRBJ1-6; D gene ambiguous. The CDR3 consists of 14 residues. Trimming took 4 bases from V and 0 from J, leaving 4 bases between them. Per the germline V gene, CDR1 is LNHDA and CDR2 is SQIVND (reference sequence). The chain's CDR3 is CASSNPSYNSPLHF. The DNA for the CDR3 is TGTGCCAGTAGTAACCCCTCCTATAATTCACCCCTCCACTTT.

Remarks on this clone: At one boundary the junction diverges from the germline segment, which might be a read error. V gene TRBV6-1 combines with J gene TRBJ2-5; 11 nucleotides align to TRBD2. The CDR3 extends over 17 amino acids. Germline assignment: CDR1 MNHNS and CDR2 SASEGT. CDR3 region: CASSEDQIGLAGETQYF. DNA of the CDR3: TGTGCCAGCAGCGAAGATCAGATCGGACTAGCGGGAGAGACCCAGTACTTC.

The J gene is TRBJ1-4, the V gene TRBV5-1; TRBD1 matches at 7 bases. The J segment lost 3 bases and the V segment lost 5 bases, leaving 4 bases of the junction unmatched. The length of the CDR3 is 14 residues. The germline CDR1 and CDR2 sequences are SGHRS and YFSETQ. In DNA, the CDR3 is TGCGCCAGCAGGGAAGGGGGCTCTAATGAAAAACTGTTTTTT. Its translation: CASREGGSNEKLFF.

Only a few counts were recorded for this clone. The V and J genes are TRBV2 and TRBJ2-2; D is possibly TRBD1 (6 bases). The germline V and J ends were trimmed by 3 bases and 7 bases, with 12 bases remaining between them. Germline V gene lookup returns CDR1 SNHLY and CDR2 FYNNEI. The CDR3 extends over 14 amino acids. The CDR3 DNA is TGTGCCAGCAGTGACCAGGGGTTGGGCGGGGAGCTGTTTTTT. Protein sequence: CASSDQGLGGELFF.

The chain has TRBV11-2 and TRBJ2-3; D gene uncertain. Germline CDR1 and CDR2: SGHAT and FQNNGV. V was clipped by 2 bases and J by 6 bases, with 12 bases between them. The CDR3 is 14 amino acids. The CDR3 DNA sequence: TGTGCCAGCAGCTTACCCAACCGGCCCGATACGCAGTATTTT. This codes for CASSLPNRPDTQYF.

This clone came up a few times. The chain employs TRBV12-5 and TRBJ1-6, with D tentatively TRBD1 (6 bases). The germline V gene encodes CDR1 LGHNT and CDR2 FRNRAP. The V gene lost 1 base and the J gene lost 10 bases, with 8 bases spanning the gap. The CDR3 spans 13 residues. The CDR3 is CASGLEDRSPLHF. CDR3 coding DNA: TGTGCTAGTGGTTTGGAGGACAGATCACCCCTCCACTTT.

V is TRBV21-1 and J is TRBJ1-1. TRBV21-1 is reported as a pseudogene. The CDR3 is made up of 14 amino acids. CDR3 DNA: TGTGCCAGCCCTCGGAGGGGCACGAACACTGAAGCTTTCTTT. Protein: CASPRRGTNTEAFF.

The chain uses TRBV5-1 and TRBJ2-1, with 9 bases lining up with TRBD2. After removal of 0 bases from V and 7 bases from J, the junction contained 5 bases not matched to a gene. The CDR3 consists of 15 residues. Germline loops: CDR1 SGHRS, CDR2 YFSETQ. The CDR3 DNA sequence: TGCGCCAGCAGCTTGGTTGCGGGGGGGCAGAATGAGCAGTTCTTC. The encoded protein is CASSLVAGGQNEQFF.

CDR3 residues: CASRLNRDGQPQHF. The CDR3 DNA is TGTGCCAGCAGACTCAACAGGGATGGCCAGCCCCAGCATTTT. This sequence joins TRBV2 and TRBJ1-5; D perhaps matches TRBD1 (6 bases). The germline V and J ends were trimmed by 6 bases and 7 bases, with 16 bases remaining between them. Per germline, CDR1 SNHLY and CDR2 FYNNEI. This CDR3 spans 14 amino acids. The full variable domain, rest sourced from reference TRBV2 and TRBJ1-5, is EPEVTQTPSHQVTQMGQEVILRCVPISNHLYFYWYRQILGQKVEFLVSFYNNEISEKSEIFDDQFSVERPDGSNFTLKIRSTKLEDSAMYFCASRLNRDGQPQHFGDGTRLSIL.

The V call is TRBV29-1, the J call TRBJ1-1; D is undetermined. Germline loops: CDR1 SQVTM, CDR2 ANQGSEA. The CDR3 sequence is 11 residues long. Trimming took off 5 bases at V and 4 bases at J, with 8 bases between the two ends. CDR3 coding DNA: TGCAGCGTTCGGACGGGCACTGAAGCTTTCTTT. Its translation is CSVRTGTEAFF. Supplemented by reference TRBV29-1 and TRBJ1-1, the full variable domain reads SAVISQKPSRDICQRGTSLTIQCQVDSQVTMMFWYRQQPGQSLTLIATANQGSEATYESGFVIDKFPISRPNLTFSTLTVSNMSPEDSSIYLCSVRTGTEAFFGQGTRLTVV.

The genes are TRBV6-5 and TRBJ1-1, with a weak D call TRBD1 (5 bases). The germline V gene has CDR1 MNHEY and CDR2 SVGAGI. V lost 4 bases to trimming and J lost 3 bases, with 9 bases between them. This CDR3 has 13 residues. CDR3 loop: CASSFGGDTEAFF. The CDR3 nucleotides are TGTGCCAGCAGTTTTGGGGGGGACACTGAAGCTTTCTTT.

The chain carries TRBV6-4 and TRBJ2-3; no clear D. The CDR3 is 13 residues long. The germline CDR1 and CDR2 sequences are MRHNA and SNTAGT. The V gene lost 6 bases and the J gene lost 10 bases, with 17 bases spanning the gap. The CDR3, as DNA: TGTGCCAGCAGCGCCGGCTTGCGTGATCCGCAGTATTTT. It yields the protein CASSAGLRDPQYF.

The rearrangement joins TRBV28 to TRBJ1-5; D perhaps matches TRBD1 (6 bases). CDR1 and CDR2 (germline): MDHEN, SYDVKM. Trimming removed 7 bases from V and 6 bases from J, with 10 bases in between. The CDR3 runs to 12 residues. The CDR3 here is CASKGGSQPQHF. CDR3 coding DNA: TGTGCCAGCAAAGGGGGGAGTCAGCCCCAGCATTTT.

This clone was seen more than once but under ten times. The gene calls are TRBV18 and TRBJ1-1; possibly TRBD1 for D (6 bases). Germline CDR1 is KGHSH and CDR2 is LQKENI. There are 15 residues in the CDR3. The V end was cut by 3 bases, the J end by 4 bases, with 15 bases between. CDR3 coding DNA: TGTGCCAGCTCACCGGGCCTTCAGGGGCCCACTGAAGCTTTCTTT. Its protein is CASSPGLQGPTEAFF.

The rearrangement uses TRBV2 and TRBJ2-7; the D call may be TRBD1 or TRBD2 (5 bases each). Germline V gene data show CDR1 as SNHLY and CDR2 as FYNNEI. This CDR3 spans 12 amino acids. V was cut by 8 bases and J by 3 bases, with 11 bases left in between. CDR3 amino acids: CASLRDLYEQYF. Here the CDR3 DNA reads TGTGCCAGCCTCCGGGACCTCTACGAGCAGTACTTC.

This sequence joins TRBV27 and TRBJ2-1, with 7 bases matching TRBD1. CDR3 size: 14 residues. Losses at the gene ends were 5 bases for V and 5 bases for J; bases not matched to a gene: 6. The germline V gene has CDR1 MNHEY and CDR2 SMNVEV (reference sequence). CDR3 amino acids: CASSLFGTDNEQFF. CDR3 bases: TGTGCCAGCAGTCTATTTGGGACAGACAATGAGCAGTTCTTC.

V is TRBV29-1 and J is TRBJ2-3; D remains ambiguous. V lost 4 bases, J lost 0 bases, and 5 bases lay in between. This CDR3 is 12 amino acids long. In germline, CDR1 is SQVTM, CDR2 ANQGSEA. Here the CDR3 reads CSVGASTDTQYF. The CDR3 DNA is TGCAGCGTTGGGGCAAGCACAGATACGCAGTATTTT.

This rearrangement joins TRBV30 to TRBJ2-5, with D possibly called TRBD1 or TRBD2 (5 bases each). Per germline, CDR1 GTSNPN and CDR2 SVGIG (reference sequence). V lost 2 bases to trimming and J lost 3 bases, with 10 bases between them. The CDR3 spans 13 residues. CDR3 in amino acids: CAWSLGPKETQYF. For the CDR3, the DNA is TGTGCCTGGAGTTTGGGACCCAAAGAGACCCAGTACTTC.